This T cell receptor beta chain was captured by sequencing in a study of T cells in localized non-small cell lung cancer. Study-wide findings and caveats: Since sequencing was restricted to only one region of the tumor, intratumor heterogeneity remains a possibility. In adjacent lung, a median roughly 60 of the top 100 tumor clones were found. There was higher T cell clonality in uninvolved adjacent lung than in tumor, and it was highest there. A raised T cell density in blood coincided with lengthier overall survival.

This clone was picked up a small number of times. What it binds is unknown. The CDR3 is 16 amino acids. Trimming shortened V by 0 bases and J by 3 bases, and 13 bases separated the two germline ends. The germline gives CDR1 SGHNT, CDR2 YYREEE (reference sequence). Here immunoSEQ multiplex PCR was the method, and the copy in TCRdb shows in-frame clones only, minus some. This repertoire shows fewer than 95,000 clones, around 90% found once; its top ten account for 4.1%. This clonotype was obtained from a woman aged 40 to 75 with stage II squamous cell lung carcinoma. The rearrangement joins TRBV5-4 to TRBJ2-1; D not resolved. The sequences come from PBMCs, collected before any cancer treatment. CDR3 DNA sequence: TGTGCCAGCAGCTTGGATAACCAATTTTACTACAATGAGCAGTTCTTC. It encodes CASSLDNQFYYNEQFF.